This T cell receptor beta chain appears in the sequencing data of a study of cytomegalovirus exposure and HLA in healthy donors. Primers for the PCR totalled 60 Vbeta and 13 Jbeta. The data were produced by immunoSEQ multiplex PCR, yet TCRdb's version contains in-frame clones alone and is incomplete. The table shows tens of thousands of clones, with roughly three quarters occurring only once. CDR1 is SGHAT and CDR2 is FQNNGV in the germline V gene. The CDR3 length is 17 residues. Only one count was recorded for this clone. What it binds is not known. A read error may produce the germline difference seen at one junction end. The donors gave bone marrow, and they were healthy. Donors were ostensibly healthy at sampling, although undocumented immune exposures were probable. Study-wide points: Several of the most significant clusters appeared, in a later analysis, to be linked to common viral pathogens. Relative to the approximately 680-donor mean, N-insertions were reportedly fewer in an Asian-associated ancestry cluster in a later analysis.

This chain uses TRBV11-2 with TRBJ2-2, with TRBD2 matching 7 bases. The receptor was isolated from a woman aged 25 to 39 in good health and CMV-seronegative. The sample was PBMCs. The CDR3 DNA is TGTGCCGGCAGCTTAGTAAGGCGGGAGAGGGGTACCGGGGAGCTGTTTTTT. It specifies CAGSLVRRERGTGELFF. Drawing the rest from reference TRBV11-2 and TRBJ2-2, the complete variable domain is EAGVAQSPRYKIIEKRQSVAFWCNPISGHATLYWYQQILGQGPKLLIQFQNNGVVDDSQLPKDRFSAERLKGVDSTLKIQPAKLEDSAVYLCAGSLVRRERGTGELFFGEGSRLTVL.